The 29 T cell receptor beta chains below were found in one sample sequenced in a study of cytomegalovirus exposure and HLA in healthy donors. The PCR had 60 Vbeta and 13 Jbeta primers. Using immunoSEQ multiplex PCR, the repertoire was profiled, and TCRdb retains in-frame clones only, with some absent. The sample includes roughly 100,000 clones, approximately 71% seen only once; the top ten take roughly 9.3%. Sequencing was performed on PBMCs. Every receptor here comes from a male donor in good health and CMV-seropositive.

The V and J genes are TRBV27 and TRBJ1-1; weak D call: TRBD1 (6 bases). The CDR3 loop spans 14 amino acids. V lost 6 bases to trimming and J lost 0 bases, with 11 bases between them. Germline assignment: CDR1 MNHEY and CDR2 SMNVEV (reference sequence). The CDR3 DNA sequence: TGTGCCAGCAGACCCACAGGGATGAACACTGAAGCTTTCTTT. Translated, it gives CASRPTGMNTEAFF.

The CDR3 DNA reads TGTGCCTGGAGTGACGGGACTCGGGGTAATGAGCAGTTCTTC. Translation gives CAWSDGTRGNEQFF. The rearrangement links TRBV30 to TRBJ2-1, with a weak D call TRBD2 (6 bases). The CDR3 runs 14 residues. Trimming removed 1 base at V and 7 bases at J, with 14 bases between. Germline assignment: CDR1 GTSNPN and CDR2 SVGIG (reference sequence).

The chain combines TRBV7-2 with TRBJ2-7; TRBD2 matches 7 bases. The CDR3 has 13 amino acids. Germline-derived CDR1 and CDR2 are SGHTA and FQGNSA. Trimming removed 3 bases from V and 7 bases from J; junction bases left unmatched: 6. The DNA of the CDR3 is TGTGCCAGCAGCTTTGGCGGGAGAGGGGAGCAGTACTTC. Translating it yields CASSFGGRGEQYF.

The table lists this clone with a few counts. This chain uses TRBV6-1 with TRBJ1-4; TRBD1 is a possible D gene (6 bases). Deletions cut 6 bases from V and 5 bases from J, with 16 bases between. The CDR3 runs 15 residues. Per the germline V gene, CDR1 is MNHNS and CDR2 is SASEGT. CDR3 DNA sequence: TGTGCCAGCAGCCAACTACAGGGTGAGAATGAAAAACTGTTTTTT. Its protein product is CASSQLQGENEKLFF.

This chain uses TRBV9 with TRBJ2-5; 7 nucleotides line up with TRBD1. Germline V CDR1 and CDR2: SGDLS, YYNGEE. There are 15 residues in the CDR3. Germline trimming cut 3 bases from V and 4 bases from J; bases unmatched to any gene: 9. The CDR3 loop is CASSARPTGSETQYF. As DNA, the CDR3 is TGTGCCAGCAGCGCCCGCCCGACAGGGTCAGAGACCCAGTACTTC.

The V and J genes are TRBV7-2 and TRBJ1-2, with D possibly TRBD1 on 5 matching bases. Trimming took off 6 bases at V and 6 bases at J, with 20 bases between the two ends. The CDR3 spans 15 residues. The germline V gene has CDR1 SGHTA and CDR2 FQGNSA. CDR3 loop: CASSLMGQPVDGYTF. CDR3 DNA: TGTGCCAGCAGTCTCATGGGGCAGCCGGTCGATGGCTACACCTTC.

CDR3 sequence: CASSLTTWGDGYTF. In DNA form, the CDR3 reads TGTGCCAGCAGCTTAACTACTTGGGGGGATGGCTACACCTTC. This rearrangement joins TRBV7-9 to TRBJ1-2, with D possibly being TRBD1 (5 bases). Looked up from germline, CDR1 is SEHNR and CDR2 is FQNEAQ (reference sequence). Trimming removed 2 bases from V and 6 bases from J, with 13 bases in between. The CDR3 is made up of 14 amino acids.

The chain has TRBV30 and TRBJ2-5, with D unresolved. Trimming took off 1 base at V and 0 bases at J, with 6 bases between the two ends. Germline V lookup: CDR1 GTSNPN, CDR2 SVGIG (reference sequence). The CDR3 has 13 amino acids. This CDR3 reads CAWSGPYQETQYF. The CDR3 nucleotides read TGTGCCTGGAGTGGGCCGTACCAAGAGACCCAGTACTTC. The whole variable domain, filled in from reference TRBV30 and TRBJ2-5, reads SQTIHQWPATLVQPVGSPLSLECTVEGTSNPNLYWYRQAAGRGLQLLFYSVGIGQISSEVPQNLSASRPQDRQFILSSKKLLLSDSGFYLCAWSGPYQETQYFGPGTRLLVL.

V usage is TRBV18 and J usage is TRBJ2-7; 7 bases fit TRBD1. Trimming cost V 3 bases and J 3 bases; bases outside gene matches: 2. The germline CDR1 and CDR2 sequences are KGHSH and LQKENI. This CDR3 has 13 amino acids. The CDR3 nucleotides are TGTGCCAGCTCACCGGGACAGAACTACGAGCAGTACTTC. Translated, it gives CASSPGQNYEQYF. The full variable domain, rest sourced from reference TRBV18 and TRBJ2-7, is NAGVMQNPRHLVRRRGQEARLRCSPMKGHSHVYWYRQLPEEGLKFMVYLQKENIIDESGMPKERFSAEFPKEGPSILRIQQVVRGDSAAYFCASSPGQNYEQYFGPGTRLTVT.

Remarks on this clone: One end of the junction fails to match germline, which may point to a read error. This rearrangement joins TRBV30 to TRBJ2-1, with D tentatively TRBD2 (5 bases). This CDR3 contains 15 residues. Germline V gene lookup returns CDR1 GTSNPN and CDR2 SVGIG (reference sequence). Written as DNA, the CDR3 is TGTGCCTGGAGTGGGGAGCGCATCTCCGACAATGAGCAGTTCTTC. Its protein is CAWSGERISDNEQFF.

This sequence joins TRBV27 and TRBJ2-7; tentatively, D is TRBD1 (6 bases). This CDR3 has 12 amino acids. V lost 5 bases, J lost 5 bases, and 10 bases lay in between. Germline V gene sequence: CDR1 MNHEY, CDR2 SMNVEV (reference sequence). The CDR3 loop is CASSKQGHEQYF. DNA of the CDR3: TGTGCCAGCAGTAAACAGGGCCACGAGCAGTACTTC.

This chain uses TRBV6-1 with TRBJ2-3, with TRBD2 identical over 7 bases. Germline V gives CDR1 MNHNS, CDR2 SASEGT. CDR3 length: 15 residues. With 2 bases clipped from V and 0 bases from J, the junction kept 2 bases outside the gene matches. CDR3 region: CASSELAVSTDTQYF. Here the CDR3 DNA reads TGTGCCAGCAGTGAACTAGCGGTTAGCACAGATACGCAGTATTTT.

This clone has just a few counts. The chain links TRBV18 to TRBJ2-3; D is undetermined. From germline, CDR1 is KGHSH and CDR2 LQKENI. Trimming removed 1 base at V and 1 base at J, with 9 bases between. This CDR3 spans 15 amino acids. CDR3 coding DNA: TGTGCCAGCTCACCACAAATATCAGGCACAGATACGCAGTATTTT. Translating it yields CASSPQISGTDTQYF.

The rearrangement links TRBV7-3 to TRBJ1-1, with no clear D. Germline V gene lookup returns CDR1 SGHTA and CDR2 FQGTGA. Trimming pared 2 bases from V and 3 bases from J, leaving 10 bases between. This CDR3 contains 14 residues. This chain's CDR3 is CASSLGGWDTEAFF. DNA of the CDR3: TGTGCCAGCAGCTTAGGAGGGTGGGACACTGAAGCTTTCTTT.

CDR3 protein: CASGAISDEQFF. The DNA of the CDR3 is TGTGCCTCAGGGGCCATTTCAGATGAGCAGTTCTTC. V gene TRBV10-3 combines with J gene TRBJ2-1; possible D gene TRBD1, 6 bases. CDR1 is ENHRY and CDR2 is SYGVKD in the germline V gene. The CDR3 totals 12 residues. Trimming took 11 bases from V and 8 from J, leaving 16 bases between them.

Written as DNA, the CDR3 is TGTGCCAGTAGTATCGGGGAGACAGGGGGCAAGGATACGCAGTATTTT. Translating it yields CASSIGETGGKDTQYF. The chain combines TRBV19 with TRBJ2-3; TRBD1 matches at 10 bases. The CDR3 consists of 16 residues. Trimming removed 3 bases from V and 6 bases from J; junction bases left unmatched: 9. Germline CDR1 LNHDA, CDR2 SQIVND (reference sequence).

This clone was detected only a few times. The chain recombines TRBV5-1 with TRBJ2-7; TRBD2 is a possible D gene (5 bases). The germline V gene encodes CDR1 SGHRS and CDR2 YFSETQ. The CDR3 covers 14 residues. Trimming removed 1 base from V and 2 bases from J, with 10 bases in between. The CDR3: CASSLNRDTYEQYF. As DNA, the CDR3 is TGCGCCAGCAGCTTGAACCGGGATACCTACGAGCAGTACTTC.

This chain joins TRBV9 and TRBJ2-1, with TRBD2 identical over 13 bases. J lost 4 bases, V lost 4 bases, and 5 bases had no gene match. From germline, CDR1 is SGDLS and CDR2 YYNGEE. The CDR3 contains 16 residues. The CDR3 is CASSRTSGGPYNEQFF. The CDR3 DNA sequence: TGTGCCAGCAGCCGGACTAGCGGGGGCCCTTACAATGAGCAGTTCTTC.

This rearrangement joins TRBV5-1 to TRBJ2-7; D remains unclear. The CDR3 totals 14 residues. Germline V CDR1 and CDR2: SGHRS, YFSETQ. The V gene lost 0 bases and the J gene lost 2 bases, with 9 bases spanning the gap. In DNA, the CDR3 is TGCGCCAGCAGCTTGGACACCCCCCCCTACGAGCAGTACTTC. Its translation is CASSLDTPPYEQYF.

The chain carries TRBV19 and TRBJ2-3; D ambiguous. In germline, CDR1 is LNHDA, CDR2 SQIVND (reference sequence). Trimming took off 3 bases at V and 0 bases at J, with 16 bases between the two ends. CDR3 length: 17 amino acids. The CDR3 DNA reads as TGTGCCAGTAGTATTGTGAGTGGGCGATATAGCACAGATACGCAGTATTTT. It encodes CASSIVSGRYSTDTQYF.

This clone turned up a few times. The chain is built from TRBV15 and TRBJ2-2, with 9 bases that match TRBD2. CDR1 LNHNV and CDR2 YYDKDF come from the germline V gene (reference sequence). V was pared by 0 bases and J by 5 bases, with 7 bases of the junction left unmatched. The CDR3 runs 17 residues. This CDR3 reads CATSRDLAGGRTGELFF. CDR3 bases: TGTGCCACCAGCAGAGATCTTGCGGGAGGGCGAACCGGGGAGCTGTTTTTT.

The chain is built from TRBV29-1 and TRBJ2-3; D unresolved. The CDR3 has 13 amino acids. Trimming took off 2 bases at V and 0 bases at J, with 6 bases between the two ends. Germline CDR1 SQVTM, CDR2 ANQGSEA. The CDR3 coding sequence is TGCAGCGTTGAACCAGGAAGCACAGATACGCAGTATTTT. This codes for CSVEPGSTDTQYF.

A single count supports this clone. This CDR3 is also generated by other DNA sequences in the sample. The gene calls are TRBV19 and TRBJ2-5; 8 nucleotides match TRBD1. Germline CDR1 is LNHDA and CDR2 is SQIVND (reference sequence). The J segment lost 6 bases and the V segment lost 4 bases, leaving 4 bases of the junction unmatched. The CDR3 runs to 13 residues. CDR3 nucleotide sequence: TGTGCCAGTAGTACGCAGGGGGCGAAGACCCAGTACTTC. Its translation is CASSTQGAKTQYF.

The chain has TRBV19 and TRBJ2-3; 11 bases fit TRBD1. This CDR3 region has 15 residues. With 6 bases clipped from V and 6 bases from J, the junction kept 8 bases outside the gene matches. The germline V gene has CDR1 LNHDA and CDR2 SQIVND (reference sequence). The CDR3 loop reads CASRLGQGARDTQYF. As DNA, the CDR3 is TGTGCCAGTAGACTTGGACAGGGGGCGCGGGATACGCAGTATTTT. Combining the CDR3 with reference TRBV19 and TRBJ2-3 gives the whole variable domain DGGITQSPKYLFRKEGQNVTLSCEQNLNHDAMYWYRQDPGQGLRLIYYSQIVNDFQKGDIAEGYSVSREKKESFPLTVTSAQKNPTAFYLCASRLGQGARDTQYFGPGTRLTVL.

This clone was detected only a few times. Written as DNA, the CDR3 is TGTGCCAGCAGTTTGACAGGGGGCATCTGGGCCAACGTCCTGACTTTC. Its translation: CASSLTGGIWANVLTF. The chain is built from TRBV6-5 and TRBJ2-6, with 10 bases aligning to TRBD1. The CDR3 is made up of 16 amino acids. V gave up 4 bases and J gave up 5 bases; unmatched junction bases: 5. The germline V gene encodes CDR1 MNHEY and CDR2 SVGAGI.

The CDR3 bases are TGTGCCAGCAGACGTTCGGGACAGGACTTCTACGAGCAGTACTTC. Translation: CASRRSGQDFYEQYF. This chain uses TRBV6-5 with TRBJ2-7; 8 nucleotides match TRBD1. Germline V CDR1 and CDR2: MNHEY, SVGAGI. The CDR3 spans 15 residues. Trimming cost V 6 bases and J 3 bases; bases outside gene matches: 10.

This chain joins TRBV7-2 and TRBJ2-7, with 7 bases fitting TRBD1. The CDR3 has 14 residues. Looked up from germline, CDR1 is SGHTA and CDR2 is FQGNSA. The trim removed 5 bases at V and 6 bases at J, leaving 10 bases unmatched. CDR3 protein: CASSALDRRAEQYF. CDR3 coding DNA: TGTGCCAGCAGCGCCCTGGACAGGCGCGCCGAGCAGTACTTC. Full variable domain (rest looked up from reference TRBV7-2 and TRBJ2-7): GAGVSQSPSNKVTEKGKDVELRCDPISGHTALYWYRQSLGQGLEFLIYFQGNSAPDKSGLPSDRFSAERTGGSVSTLTIQRTQQEDSAVYLCASSALDRRAEQYFGPGTRLTVT.

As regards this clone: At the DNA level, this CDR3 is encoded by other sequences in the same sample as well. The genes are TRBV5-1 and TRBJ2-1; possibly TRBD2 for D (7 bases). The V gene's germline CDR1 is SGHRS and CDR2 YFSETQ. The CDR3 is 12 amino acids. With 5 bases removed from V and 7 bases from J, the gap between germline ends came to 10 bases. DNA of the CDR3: TGCGCCAGCAGGGGGGGGGCGAATGAGCAGTTCTTC. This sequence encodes CASRGGANEQFF.

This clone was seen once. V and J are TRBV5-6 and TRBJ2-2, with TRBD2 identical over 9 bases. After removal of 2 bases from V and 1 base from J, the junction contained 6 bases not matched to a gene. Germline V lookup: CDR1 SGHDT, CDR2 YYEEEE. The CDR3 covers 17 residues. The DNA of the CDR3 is TGTGCCAGCAGCTTTAACCCGACTAGCGGGAACACCGGGGAGCTGTTTTTT. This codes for CASSFNPTSGNTGELFF.